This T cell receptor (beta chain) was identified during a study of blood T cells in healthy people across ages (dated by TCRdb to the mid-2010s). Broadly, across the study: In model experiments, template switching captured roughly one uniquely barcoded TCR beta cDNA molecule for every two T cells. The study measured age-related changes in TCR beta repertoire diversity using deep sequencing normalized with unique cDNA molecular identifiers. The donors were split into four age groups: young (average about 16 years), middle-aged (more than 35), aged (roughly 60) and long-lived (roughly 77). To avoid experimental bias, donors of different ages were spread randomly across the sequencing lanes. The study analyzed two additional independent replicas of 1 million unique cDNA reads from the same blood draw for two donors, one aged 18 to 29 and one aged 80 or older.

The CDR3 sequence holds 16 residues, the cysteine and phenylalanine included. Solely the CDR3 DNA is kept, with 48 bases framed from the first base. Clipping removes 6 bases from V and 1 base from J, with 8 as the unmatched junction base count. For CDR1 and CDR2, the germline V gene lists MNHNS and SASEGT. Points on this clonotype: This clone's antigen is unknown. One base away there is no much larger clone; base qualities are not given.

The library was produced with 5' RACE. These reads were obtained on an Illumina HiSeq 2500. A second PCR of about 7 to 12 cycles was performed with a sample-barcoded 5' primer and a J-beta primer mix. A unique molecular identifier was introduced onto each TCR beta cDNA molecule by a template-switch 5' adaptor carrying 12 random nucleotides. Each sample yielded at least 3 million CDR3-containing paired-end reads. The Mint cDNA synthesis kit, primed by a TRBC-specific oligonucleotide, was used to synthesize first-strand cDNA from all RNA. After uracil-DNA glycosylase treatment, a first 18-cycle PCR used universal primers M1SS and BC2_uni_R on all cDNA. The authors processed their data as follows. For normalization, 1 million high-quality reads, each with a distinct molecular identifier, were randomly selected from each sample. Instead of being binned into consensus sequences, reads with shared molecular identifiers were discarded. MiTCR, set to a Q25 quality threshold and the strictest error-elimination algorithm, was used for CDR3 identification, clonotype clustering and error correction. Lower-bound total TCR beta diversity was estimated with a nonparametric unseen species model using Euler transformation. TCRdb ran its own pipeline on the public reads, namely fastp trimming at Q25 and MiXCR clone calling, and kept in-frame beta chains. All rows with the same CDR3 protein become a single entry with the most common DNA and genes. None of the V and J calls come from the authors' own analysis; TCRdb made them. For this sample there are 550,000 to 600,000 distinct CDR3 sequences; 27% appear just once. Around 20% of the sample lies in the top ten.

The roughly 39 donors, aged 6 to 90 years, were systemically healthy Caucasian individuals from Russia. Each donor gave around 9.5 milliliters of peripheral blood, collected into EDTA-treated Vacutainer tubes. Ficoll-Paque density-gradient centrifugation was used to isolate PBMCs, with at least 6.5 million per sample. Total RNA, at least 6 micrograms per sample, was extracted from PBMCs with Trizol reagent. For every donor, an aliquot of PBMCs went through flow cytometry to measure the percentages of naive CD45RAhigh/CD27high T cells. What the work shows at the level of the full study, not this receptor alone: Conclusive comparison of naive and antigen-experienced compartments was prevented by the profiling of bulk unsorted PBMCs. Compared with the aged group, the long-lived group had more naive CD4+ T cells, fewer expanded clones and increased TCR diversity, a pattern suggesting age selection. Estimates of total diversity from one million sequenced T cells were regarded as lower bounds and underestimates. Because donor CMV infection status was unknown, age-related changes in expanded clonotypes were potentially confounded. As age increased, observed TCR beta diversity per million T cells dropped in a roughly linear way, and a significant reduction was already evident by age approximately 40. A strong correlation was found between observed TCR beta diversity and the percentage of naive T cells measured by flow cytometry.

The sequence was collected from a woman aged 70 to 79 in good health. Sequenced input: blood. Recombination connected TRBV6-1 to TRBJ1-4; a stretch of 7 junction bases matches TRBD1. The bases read TGTGCCAGCAGGTCGAACAACAGGGGAACTAATGAAAAACTGTTTTTT. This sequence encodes CASRSNNRGTNEKLFF.